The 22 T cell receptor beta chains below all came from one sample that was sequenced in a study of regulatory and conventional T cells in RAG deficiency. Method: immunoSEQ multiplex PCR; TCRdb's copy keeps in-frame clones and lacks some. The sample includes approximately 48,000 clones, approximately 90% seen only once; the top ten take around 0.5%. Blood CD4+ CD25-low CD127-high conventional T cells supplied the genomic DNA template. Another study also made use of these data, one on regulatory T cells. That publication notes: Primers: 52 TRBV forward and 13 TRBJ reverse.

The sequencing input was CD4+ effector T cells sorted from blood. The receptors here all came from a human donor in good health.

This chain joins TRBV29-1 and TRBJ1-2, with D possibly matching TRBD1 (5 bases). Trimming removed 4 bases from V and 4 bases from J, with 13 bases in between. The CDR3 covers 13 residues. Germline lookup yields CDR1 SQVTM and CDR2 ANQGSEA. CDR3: CSVVRGSSYGYTF. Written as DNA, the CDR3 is TGCAGCGTTGTCCGGGGCTCTAGCTATGGCTACACCTTC.

The CDR3 DNA sequence: TGTGCCAGCAGTTCAACTAGGGGGTCCAGCACAGATACGCAGTATTTT. Its protein is CASSSTRGSSTDTQYF. The rearrangement joins TRBV28 to TRBJ2-3; D may be TRBD1 (6 bases). Trimming left V 4 bases short and J 0 bases short, with 14 bases between. CDR3 size: 16 residues. The germline V gene has CDR1 MDHEN and CDR2 SYDVKM.

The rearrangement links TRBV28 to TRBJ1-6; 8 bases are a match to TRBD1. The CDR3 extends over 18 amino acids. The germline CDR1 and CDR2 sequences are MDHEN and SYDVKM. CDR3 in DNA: TGTGCTAGTACTTCAAACGAGGGCGCGCTACAGGGGGTTAGGCCCCTCCACTTT. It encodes CASTSNEGALQGVRPLHF.

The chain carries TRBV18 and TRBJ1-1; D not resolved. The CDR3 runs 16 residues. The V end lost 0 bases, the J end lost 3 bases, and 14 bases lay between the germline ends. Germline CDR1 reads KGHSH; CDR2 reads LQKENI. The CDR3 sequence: CASSPPNRSWDTEAFF. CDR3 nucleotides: TGTGCCAGCTCACCACCGAATCGGAGTTGGGACACTGAAGCTTTCTTT.

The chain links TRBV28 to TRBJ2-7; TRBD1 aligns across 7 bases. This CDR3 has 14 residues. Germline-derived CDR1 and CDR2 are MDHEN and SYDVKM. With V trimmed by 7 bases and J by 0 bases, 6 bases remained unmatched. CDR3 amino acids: CASTDGQASYEQYF. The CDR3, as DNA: TGTGCCAGCACTGACGGACAGGCCTCCTACGAGCAGTACTTC.

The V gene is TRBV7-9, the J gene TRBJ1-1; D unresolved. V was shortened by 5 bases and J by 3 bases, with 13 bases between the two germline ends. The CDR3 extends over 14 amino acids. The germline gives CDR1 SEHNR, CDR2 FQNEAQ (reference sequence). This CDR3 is CASSRAGRDTEAFF. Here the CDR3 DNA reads TGTGCCAGCAGCCGAGCTGGGAGGGACACTGAAGCTTTCTTT.

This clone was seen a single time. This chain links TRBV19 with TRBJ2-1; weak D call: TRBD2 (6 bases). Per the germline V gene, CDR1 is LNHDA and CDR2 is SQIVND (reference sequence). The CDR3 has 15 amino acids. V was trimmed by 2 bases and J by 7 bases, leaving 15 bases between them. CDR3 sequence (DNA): TGTGCCAGTAGTATATTCGGGGGAAAAGGAAATGAGCAGTTCTTC. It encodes CASSIFGGKGNEQFF.

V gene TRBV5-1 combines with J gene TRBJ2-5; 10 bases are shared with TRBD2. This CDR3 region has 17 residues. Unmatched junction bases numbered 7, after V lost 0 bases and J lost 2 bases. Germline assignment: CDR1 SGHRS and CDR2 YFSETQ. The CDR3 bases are TGCGCCAGCAGCTTGGTGGCTGGGACTAGCGTGCAAGAGACCCAGTACTTC. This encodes CASSLVAGTSVQETQYF.

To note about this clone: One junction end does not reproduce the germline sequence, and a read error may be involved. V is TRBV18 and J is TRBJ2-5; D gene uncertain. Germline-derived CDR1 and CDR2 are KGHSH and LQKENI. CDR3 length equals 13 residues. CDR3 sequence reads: CTSSPTLIETQYF. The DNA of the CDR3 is TGTACCAGCTCACCTACACTCATAGAGACCCAGTACTTC.

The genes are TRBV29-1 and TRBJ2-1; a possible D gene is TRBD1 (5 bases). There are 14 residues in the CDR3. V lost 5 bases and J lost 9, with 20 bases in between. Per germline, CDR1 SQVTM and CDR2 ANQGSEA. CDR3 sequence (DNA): TGCAGCGTTCCTTTCGTCCAGGGTTCGGGTGAGCAGTTCTTC. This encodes CSVPFVQGSGEQFF.

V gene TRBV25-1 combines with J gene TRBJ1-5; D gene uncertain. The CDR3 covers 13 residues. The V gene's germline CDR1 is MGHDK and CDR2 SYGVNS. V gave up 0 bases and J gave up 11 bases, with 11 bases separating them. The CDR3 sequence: CASSEYGVEAQHF. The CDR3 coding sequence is TGTGCCAGCAGTGAATATGGGGTCGAAGCCCAGCATTTT. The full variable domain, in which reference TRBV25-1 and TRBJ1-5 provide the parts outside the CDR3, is EADIYQTPRYLVIGTGKKITLECSQTMGHDKMYWYQQDPGMELHLIHYSYGVNSTEKGDLSSESTVSRIRTEHFPLTLESARPSHTSQYLCASSEYGVEAQHFGDGTRLSIL.

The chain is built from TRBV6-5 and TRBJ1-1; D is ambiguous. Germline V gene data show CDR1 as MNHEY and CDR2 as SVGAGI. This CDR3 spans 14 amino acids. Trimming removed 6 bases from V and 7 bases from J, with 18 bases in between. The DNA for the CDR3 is TGTGCCAGCAGGCGGTACATTAGTCACGATGAAGCTTTCTTT. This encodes CASRRYISHDEAFF.

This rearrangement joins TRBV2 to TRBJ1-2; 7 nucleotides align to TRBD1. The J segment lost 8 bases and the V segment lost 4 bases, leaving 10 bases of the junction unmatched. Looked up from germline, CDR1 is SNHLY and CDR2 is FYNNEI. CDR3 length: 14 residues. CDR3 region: CASSGMWTGGGYTF. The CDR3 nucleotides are TGTGCCAGCAGTGGAATGTGGACAGGAGGGGGCTACACCTTC. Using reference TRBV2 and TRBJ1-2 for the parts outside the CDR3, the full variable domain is EPEVTQTPSHQVTQMGQEVILRCVPISNHLYFYWYRQILGQKVEFLVSFYNNEISEKSEIFDDQFSVERPDGSNFTLKIRSTKLEDSAMYFCASSGMWTGGGYTFGSGTRLTVV.

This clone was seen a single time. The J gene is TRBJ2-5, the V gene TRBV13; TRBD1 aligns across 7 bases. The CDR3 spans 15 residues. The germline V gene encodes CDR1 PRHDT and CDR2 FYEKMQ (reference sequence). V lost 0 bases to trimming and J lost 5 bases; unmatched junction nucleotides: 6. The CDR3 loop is CASSLGAGGLETQYF. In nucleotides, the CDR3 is TGTGCCAGCAGCTTAGGGGCAGGGGGATTGGAGACCCAGTACTTC. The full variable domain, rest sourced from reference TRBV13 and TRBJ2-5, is AAGVIQSPRHLIKEKRETATLKCYPIPRHDTVYWYQQGPGQDPQFLISFYEKMQSDKGSIPDRFSAQQFSDYHSELNMSSLELGDSALYFCASSLGAGGLETQYFGPGTRLLVL.

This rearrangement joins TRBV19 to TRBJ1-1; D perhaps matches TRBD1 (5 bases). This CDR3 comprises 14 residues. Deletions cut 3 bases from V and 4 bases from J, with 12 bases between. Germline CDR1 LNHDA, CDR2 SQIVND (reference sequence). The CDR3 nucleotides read TGTGCCAGTAGTATCGGCAGGGTGAGCACTGAAGCTTTCTTT. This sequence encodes CASSIGRVSTEAFF.

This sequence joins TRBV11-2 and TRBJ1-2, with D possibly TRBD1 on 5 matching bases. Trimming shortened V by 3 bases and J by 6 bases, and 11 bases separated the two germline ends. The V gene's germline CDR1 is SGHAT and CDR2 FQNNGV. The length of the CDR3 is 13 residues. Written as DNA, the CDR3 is TGTGCCAGCAGCTTCTCAGGGTCGGATGGCTACACCTTC. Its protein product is CASSFSGSDGYTF.

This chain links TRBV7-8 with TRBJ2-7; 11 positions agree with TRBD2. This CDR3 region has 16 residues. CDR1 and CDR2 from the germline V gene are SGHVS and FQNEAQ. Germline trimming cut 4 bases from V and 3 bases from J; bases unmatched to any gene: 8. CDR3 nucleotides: TGTGCCAGCAGCTCCACCGGGACTAGCGGAAACTACGAGCAGTACTTC. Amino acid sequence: CASSSTGTSGNYEQYF.

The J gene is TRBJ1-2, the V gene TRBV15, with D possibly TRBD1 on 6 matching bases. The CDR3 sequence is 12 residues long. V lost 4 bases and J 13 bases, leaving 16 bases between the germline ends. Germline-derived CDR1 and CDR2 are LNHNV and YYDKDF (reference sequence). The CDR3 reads CATSTHHTGSTF. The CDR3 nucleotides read TGTGCCACCAGCACCCACCATACAGGGAGCACCTTC. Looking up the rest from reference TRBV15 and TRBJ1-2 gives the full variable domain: DAMVIQNPRYQVTQFGKPVTLSCSQTLNHNVMYWYQQKSSQAPKLLFHYYDKDFNNEADTPDNFQSRRPNTSFCFLDIRSPGLGDTAMYLCATSTHHTGSTFGSGTRLTVV.

The CDR3 DNA reads TGTGCCAGCAATCAGGGGGCGTTGGGTGAAAAACTGTTTTTT. Amino acids: CASNQGALGEKLFF. This sequence joins TRBV2 and TRBJ1-4; 8 bases agree with TRBD1. CDR3 size: 14 residues. CDR1 and CDR2 from the germline V gene are SNHLY and FYNNEI. With 7 bases clipped from V and 7 bases from J, the junction kept 8 bases outside the gene matches.

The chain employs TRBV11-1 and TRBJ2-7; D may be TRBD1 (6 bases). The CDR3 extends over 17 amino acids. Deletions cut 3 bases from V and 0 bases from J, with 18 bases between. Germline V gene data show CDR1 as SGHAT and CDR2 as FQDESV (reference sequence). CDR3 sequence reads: CASSFAGTGWTSYEQYF. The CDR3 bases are TGTGCCAGCAGCTTCGCGGGTACAGGGTGGACCTCCTACGAGCAGTACTTC. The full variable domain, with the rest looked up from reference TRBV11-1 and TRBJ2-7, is EAEVAQSPRYKITEKSQAVAFWCDPISGHATLYWYRQILGQGPELLVQFQDESVVDDSQLPKDRFSAERLKGVDSTLKIQPAELGDSAMYLCASSFAGTGWTSYEQYFGPGTRLTVT.

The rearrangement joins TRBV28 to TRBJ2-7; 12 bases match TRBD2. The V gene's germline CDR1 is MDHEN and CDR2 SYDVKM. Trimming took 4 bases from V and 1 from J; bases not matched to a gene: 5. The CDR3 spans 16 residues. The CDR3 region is CASSSGLAGKSYEQYF. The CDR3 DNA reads TGTGCCAGCAGTTCCGGACTAGCGGGGAAATCCTACGAGCAGTACTTC.

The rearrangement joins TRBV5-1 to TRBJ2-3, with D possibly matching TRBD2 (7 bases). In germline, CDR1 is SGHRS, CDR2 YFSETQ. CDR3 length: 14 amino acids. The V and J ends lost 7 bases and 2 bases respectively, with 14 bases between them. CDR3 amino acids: CASAKGGNTDTQYF. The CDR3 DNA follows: TGCGCCAGCGCAAAGGGGGGGAACACAGATACGCAGTATTTT.